Listed below are T cell receptor beta chains from one sample, sequenced in a study of blood T cells in healthy people across ages. Using its own MiXCR run on the 5' RACE reads, TCRdb lists one record per CDR3 protein. This sample has some 900,000 distinct CDR3 sequences, with about 48% found just once. Material for sequencing was blood. The source is a man in his thirties or forties in good health. Each CDR3 is given with its conserved first and last residue. D genes are given only for firm matches. Expanded clones get a size class; other rows say once, few or many, or leave the size out.

clone size	V gene	D gene	J gene	CDR3 DNA	CDR3 protein
many	TRBV9	NA	TRBJ2-7	TGTGCCAGCAGCGTAGAAACCTCCTACGAGCAGTACTTC	CASSVETSYEQYF
few	TRBV5-1	TRBD1	TRBJ2-7	TGCGCCAGCAGCTGGGGGACAGGGAACCCCTACGAGCAGTACTTC	CASSWGTGNPYEQYF
few	TRBV4-3	TRBD2	TRBJ2-1	TGCGCCAGCAGCCAAGACGGCGGACTAGTTGGCTATGAGCAGTTCTTC	CASSQDGGLVGYEQFF
NA	TRBV11-3	NA	TRBJ2-3	TGTGCCAGCAGCTTAGACGTTACTAGCACAGATACGCAGTATTTT	CASSLDVTSTDTQYF
few	TRBV5-1	NA	TRBJ2-1	TGCGCCAGCAGCTTGAACTCCCCACACAATGAGCAGTTCTTC	CASSLNSPHNEQFF
NA	TRBV12-3/TRBV12-4	NA	TRBJ2-3	TGTGCCAGCAGACGACTACAAAGCACAGATACGCAGTATTTT	CASRRLQSTDTQYF
many	TRBV4-1	NA	TRBJ2-1	TGCGCCAGCAGCCCCTCGATGTGGGCTCCTGAGCAGTTCTTC	CASSPSMWAPEQFF
NA	TRBV28	NA	TRBJ1-1	TGTGCCAGCAGTCCCCTTCGGGGGAGGAACACTGAAGCTTTCTTT	CASSPLRGRNTEAFF
few	TRBV20-1	NA	TRBJ2-1	TGCAGTGCTAGAGTTGGGACGTACAATGAGCAGTTCTTC	CSARVGTYNEQFF
NA	TRBV29-1	TRBD2	TRBJ2-3	TGCAGCGTGAAGGGACTAGCGGGGGAGGTGAGAGATACGCAGTATTTT	CSVKGLAGEVRDTQYF
NA	TRBV29-1	NA	TRBJ2-5	TGCAGCGTTGAATTGGGGGCTGCCTACCAAGAGACCCATTACTTC	CSVELGAAYQETHYF
NA	TRBV7-6	NA	TRBJ1-4	TGTGCCAGCAGCCCTACAGTATCCGGAGTAAAACTGTTTTTT	CASSPTVSGVKLFF
few	TRBV27	NA	TRBJ2-1	TGTGCCAGCAGTTTAGCCCCCAGCTCCTACAATGAGCAGTTCTTC	CASSLAPSSYNEQFF
NA	TRBV6-2/TRBV6-3	TRBD1	TRBJ2-4	TGTGCCAGCAGTCAGGACAGGGGGATCAAAAACATTCAGTACTTC	CASSQDRGIKNIQYF
few	TRBV7-9	TRBD1	TRBJ2-7	TGTGCCAGCAGCTGGGACAGCTACTACGAGCAGTACTTC	CASSWDSYYEQYF
NA	TRBV7-9	TRBD1	TRBJ1-1	TGTGCCAGCAGCTTAGCGGGGACAGGGACTGAAGCTTTCTTT	CASSLAGTGTEAFF
NA	TRBV7-2	NA	TRBJ2-7	TGTGCCAGCAGACTGAGGGACGGGAGCTCCTATGAGCAGTACTTC	CASRLRDGSSYEQYF
NA	TRBV6-5	NA	TRBJ2-7	TGTGCCAGCAGTTACTTCGGACGGGGATCCCACGAGCAGTACTTC	CASSYFGRGSHEQYF
few	TRBV6-6	NA	TRBJ1-1	TGTGCCAGCTCAACGGACACTGAAGCTTTCTTT	CASSTDTEAFF
NA	TRBV20-1	NA	TRBJ1-2	TGCAGTGCTAGAGCCGGACTTGGGGTTGTCTATGGCTACACCTTC	CSARAGLGVVYGYTF
NA	TRBV20-1	TRBD1	TRBJ1-1	TGCAGTGCACCCCCGGGACAGGGGGCGGGGACTGAAGCTTTCTTT	CSAPPGQGAGTEAFF
NA	TRBV4-2	NA	TRBJ1-5	TGTGCCAGCAGCCAAGACGGGACGGATAGCAATCAGCCCCAGCATTTT	CASSQDGTDSNQPQHF
NA	TRBV28	NA	TRBJ1-2	TGTGCCAGCAGTTTTGACGGGGGGCGAGGGGTAGGCTACACCTTC	CASSFDGGRGVGYTF
NA	TRBV14	TRBD2	TRBJ2-3	TGTGCCAGCAGCCAAGATCACAACGGGGGGGCAGATACGCAGTATTTT	CASSQDHNGGADTQYF
NA	TRBV4-1	NA	TRBJ2-7	TGCGCCAGCAGCCAAAACGGCGGCCGCGGCGAGCAGTACTTC	CASSQNGGRGEQYF
NA	TRBV7-2	NA	TRBJ2-4	TGTGCCAGCAGCTCCCGGGACGGACGGAACATTCAGTACTTC	CASSSRDGRNIQYF
once	TRBV5-6	NA	TRBJ1-2	TGTGCCAGCAGCTTAGAGAGTTTGAACTATGGCTACACCTTC	CASSLESLNYGYTF
NA	TRBV6-5	TRBD1	TRBJ1-1	TGTGCCAGCAGTTACGGGGACAGGGGGTTCACTGAAGCTTTCTTT	CASSYGDRGFTEAFF
NA	TRBV30	NA	TRBJ1-5	TGTGCCTGGGCTCGGGGTTACAATCAGCCCCAGCATTTT	CAWARGYNQPQHF
many	TRBV5-4	NA	TRBJ2-1	TGTGCCAGCAGCCGTGGGGCCGACCCGCAGTACAATGAGCAGTTCTTC	CASSRGADPQYNEQFF
NA	TRBV4-1	NA	TRBJ2-3	TGCGCCAGCAGCCAAGTGGCAGTTACCACAGATACGCAGTATTTT	CASSQVAVTTDTQYF
few	TRBV20-1	NA	TRBJ2-5	TGCAGTGCTAGAGATAGGGCCGCCTCTCAAGAGACCCAGTACTTC	CSARDRAASQETQYF
few	TRBV12-3/TRBV12-4	NA	TRBJ1-2	TGTGCCAGCAGTTCTGATACGACGCCGAACTATGGCTACACCTTC	CASSSDTTPNYGYTF
NA	TRBV7-9	TRBD2	TRBJ2-1	TGTGCCAGCAGCTTTCGGGGAGGGGTATACAATGAGCAGTTCTTC	CASSFRGGVYNEQFF
NA	TRBV27	NA	TRBJ1-2	TGTGCCAGCAGCTCGTCCGCCTTTCATGGCTACACCTTC	CASSSSAFHGYTF
NA	TRBV20-1	NA	TRBJ2-3	TGCAGTGCTAGAAGGGACTTCGCAGATACGCAGTATTTT	CSARRDFADTQYF
NA	TRBV7-2	NA	TRBJ2-7	TGTGCCAGCAGCGAGCCAGGTTTCTCCTACGAGCAGTACTTC	CASSEPGFSYEQYF
NA	TRBV5-1	TRBD1	TRBJ1-2	TGCGCCAGCAGCTTGGGTCGGACAGGAACGAGCTATGGCTACACCTTC	CASSLGRTGTSYGYTF
NA	TRBV28	TRBD2	TRBJ2-7	TGTGCCAGCAGGTCGGCGGGGGGGAGGTACGACGAGCAGTACTTC	CASRSAGGRYDEQYF
NA	TRBV6-5	TRBD2	TRBJ2-1	TGTGCCAGCAGTCCCAGCCGGACTAGCGGATACAATGAGCAGTTCTTC	CASSPSRTSGYNEQFF
few	TRBV11-2	TRBD2	TRBJ2-5	TGTGCCAGCAGCTTATACCCCCAGCGGGAGGGAGAGACCCAGTACTTC	CASSLYPQREGETQYF